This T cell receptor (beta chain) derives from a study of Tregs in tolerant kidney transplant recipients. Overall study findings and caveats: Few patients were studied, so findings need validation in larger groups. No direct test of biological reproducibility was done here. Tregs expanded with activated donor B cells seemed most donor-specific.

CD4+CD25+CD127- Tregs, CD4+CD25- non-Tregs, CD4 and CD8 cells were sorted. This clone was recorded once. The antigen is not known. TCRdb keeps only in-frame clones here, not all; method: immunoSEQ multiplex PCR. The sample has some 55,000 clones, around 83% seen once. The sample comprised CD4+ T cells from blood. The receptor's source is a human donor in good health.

In nucleotides, the CDR3 is TGTGCCAGCAGCTTAACTAGCGGGGGGGCCGCAGATACGCAGTATTTT. This codes for CASSLTSGGAADTQYF. The genes are TRBV7-3 and TRBJ2-3, with 11 bases aligning to TRBD2. The V and J ends lost 0 bases and 4 bases, in that order; junction bases with no gene match: 3. CDR3 size: 16 residues. Germline V lookup: CDR1 SGHTA, CDR2 FQGTGA.